These T cell receptor beta chains were read from a single sample in a study of blood T cell repertoires in COVID-19. Sequencing used immunoSEQ multiplex PCR; TCRdb keeps in-frame clones, though not all of them. The data hold 200,000 to 250,000 clones, with 83% observed a single time. Sequencing was carried out using PBMCs or T cells enriched from blood (not recorded which). These receptors were collected from a woman aged 45-60 years who had been exposed to COVID-19. Each CDR3 is given with its conserved first and last residue. D genes are given only for firm matches. Only part of the rows carry a size: once, few, many, or a class if the clone is expanded.

cdr3_aa: CASSLSSRETQYF; cdr3_nt: TGTGCCAGCAGCTTAAGTAGCAGAGAGACCCAGTACTTC; j_call: TRBJ2-5; clone_size: NA; d_call: NA; v_call: TRBV7-3
cdr3_aa: CATRDRAVINYGYTF; cdr3_nt: TGTGCCACGCGGGACAGGGCTGTCATCAACTATGGCTACACCTTC; j_call: TRBJ1-2; clone_size: NA; d_call: TRBD1; v_call: TRBV19
cdr3_aa: CASGLGPWDSTNTGELFF; cdr3_nt: TGTGCTAGTGGTTTGGGCCCCTGGGACAGTACAAACACCGGGGAGCTGTTTTTT; j_call: TRBJ2-2; clone_size: once; d_call: TRBD1; v_call: TRBV12-5
cdr3_aa: CSVGGSNQPQHF; cdr3_nt: TGCAGCGTTGGGGGCAGCAATCAGCCCCAGCATTTT; j_call: TRBJ1-5; clone_size: few; d_call: NA; v_call: TRBV29-1
cdr3_aa: CASSLDFGGQPQHF; cdr3_nt: TGTGCCAGCAGCTTAGATTTCGGAGGACAGCCCCAGCATTTT; j_call: TRBJ1-5; clone_size: NA; d_call: NA; v_call: TRBV11-2
cdr3_aa: CASSSTIQGPGYGYTF; cdr3_nt: TGTGCCAGCAGCTCCACGATACAGGGGCCAGGCTATGGCTACACCTTC; j_call: TRBJ1-2; clone_size: NA; d_call: TRBD1; v_call: TRBV7-2
cdr3_aa: CASSTQGTPQPQHF; cdr3_nt: TGTGCCAGTAGTACTCAGGGTACCCCTCAGCCCCAGCATTTT; j_call: TRBJ1-5; clone_size: NA; d_call: NA; v_call: TRBV19
cdr3_aa: CASSLGHPSYNEQFF; cdr3_nt: TGCGCCAGCAGCTTGGGACATCCCTCCTACAATGAGCAGTTCTTC; j_call: TRBJ2-1; clone_size: NA; d_call: NA; v_call: TRBV5-1
cdr3_aa: CASSNKRGITEAFF; cdr3_nt: TGTGCCAGCAGCAATAAACGGGGTATCACTGAAGCTTTCTTT; j_call: TRBJ1-1; clone_size: NA; d_call: NA; v_call: TRBV7-2
cdr3_aa: CASRPSGAISYNEQFF; cdr3_nt: TGTGCCAGCAGACCTAGCGGGGCTATATCCTACAATGAGCAGTTCTTC; j_call: TRBJ2-1; clone_size: once; d_call: TRBD2; v_call: TRBV7-9
cdr3_aa: CASKTLDSRDEQYF; cdr3_nt: TGCGCTAGCAAGACCCTGGACAGTCGGGACGAGCAGTACTTC; j_call: TRBJ2-7; clone_size: NA; d_call: NA; v_call: TRBV5-1
cdr3_aa: CASSLVSGEAFF; cdr3_nt: TGCGCCAGCAGCTTGGTGTCGGGTGAAGCTTTCTTT; j_call: TRBJ1-1; clone_size: NA; d_call: NA; v_call: TRBV5-1
cdr3_aa: CASSTQTGADWNTEAFF; cdr3_nt: TGTGCCAGTAGTACTCAAACAGGGGCAGATTGGAACACTGAAGCTTTCTTT; j_call: TRBJ1-1; clone_size: once; d_call: TRBD1; v_call: TRBV19
cdr3_aa: CASSPAGSSREKLFF; cdr3_nt: TGTGCCAGCAGCCCAGCGGGCAGCTCGAGGGAAAAACTGTTTTTT; j_call: TRBJ1-4; clone_size: few; d_call: NA; v_call: TRBV9
cdr3_aa: CASSPPSGTEAFF; cdr3_nt: TGTGCCAGCAGTCCGCCGTCGGGCACTGAAGCTTTCTTT; j_call: TRBJ1-1; clone_size: NA; d_call: NA; v_call: TRBV12-3/TRBV12-4
cdr3_aa: CASSYAGGDGYTF; cdr3_nt: TGTGCCAGCAGCTACGCCGGGGGGGACGGCTACACCTTC; j_call: TRBJ1-2; clone_size: NA; d_call: NA; v_call: TRBV3-1/TRBV3-2
cdr3_aa: CASSLVAMNTEAFF; cdr3_nt: TGTGCCAGCAGCTTAGTCGCTATGAACACTGAAGCTTTCTTT; j_call: TRBJ1-1; clone_size: NA; d_call: NA; v_call: TRBV7-9
cdr3_aa: CASSSYTEAFF; cdr3_nt: TGTGCCAGCAGTTCCTACACTGAAGCTTTCTTT; j_call: TRBJ1-1; clone_size: NA; d_call: NA; v_call: TRBV28
cdr3_aa: CASSSGLRLNTQYF; cdr3_nt: TGTGCCAGCAGTTCCGGTTTGAGACTAAATACGCAGTATTTT; j_call: TRBJ2-3; clone_size: NA; d_call: NA; v_call: TRBV28
cdr3_aa: CASNRVSPYEQYF; cdr3_nt: TGTGCCAGCAACCGGGTCTCCCCCTACGAGCAGTACTTC; j_call: TRBJ2-7; clone_size: once; d_call: NA; v_call: TRBV2
cdr3_aa: CASSAGGGMNTEAFF; cdr3_nt: TGTGCCAGTAGCGCCGGGGGTGGGATGAACACTGAAGCTTTCTTT; j_call: TRBJ1-1; clone_size: NA; d_call: NA; v_call: TRBV19
cdr3_aa: CASSVGQGARGYTF; cdr3_nt: TGTGCCAGCAGCGTAGGACAGGGGGCGCGCGGCTACACCTTC; j_call: TRBJ1-2; clone_size: NA; d_call: TRBD1; v_call: TRBV9
cdr3_aa: CAISGREAGELFF; cdr3_nt: TGTGCCATCAGCGGCAGGGAAGCCGGGGAGCTGTTTTTT; j_call: TRBJ2-2; clone_size: NA; d_call: NA; v_call: TRBV10-3
cdr3_aa: CASSVVDRGLKAFF; cdr3_nt: TGTGCCAGCAGTGTTGTGGACAGGGGGCTTAAGGCTTTCTTT; j_call: TRBJ1-1; clone_size: NA; d_call: TRBD1; v_call: TRBV6-4
cdr3_aa: CASSIDRGSSPLHF; cdr3_nt: TGTGCCAGTAGTATTGACAGGGGAAGTTCACCCCTCCACTTT; j_call: TRBJ1-6; clone_size: NA; d_call: TRBD1; v_call: TRBV19
cdr3_aa: CASSLSRTGGYNEQFF; cdr3_nt: TGTGCCAGCAGTTTATCGAGGACAGGGGGTTACAATGAGCAGTTCTTC; j_call: TRBJ2-1; clone_size: NA; d_call: TRBD1; v_call: TRBV27
cdr3_aa: CASREGSGANVLTF; cdr3_nt: TGTGCCAGCAGGGAGGGCTCTGGGGCCAACGTCCTGACTTTC; j_call: TRBJ2-6; clone_size: NA; d_call: NA; v_call: TRBV7-3
cdr3_aa: CASSFLAGVTDTQYF; cdr3_nt: TGCGCCAGCAGCTTCCTAGCGGGGGTGACAGATACGCAGTATTTT; j_call: TRBJ2-3; clone_size: NA; d_call: TRBD2; v_call: TRBV5-1
cdr3_aa: CASSEGALSGNTIYF; cdr3_nt: TGTGCCAGCAGTGAAGGCGCCCTCTCTGGAAACACCATATATTTT; j_call: TRBJ1-3; clone_size: NA; d_call: NA; v_call: TRBV2
cdr3_aa: CASSLAQGTGGNLAKNIQYF; cdr3_nt: TGTGCCAGCAGCTTGGCCCAAGGGACAGGCGGGAACCTAGCCAAAAACATTCAGTACTTC; j_call: TRBJ2-4; clone_size: NA; d_call: TRBD1; v_call: TRBV5-5
cdr3_aa: CASSPGGWYGYTF; cdr3_nt: TGTGCCAGCAGCCCGGGGGGGTGGTATGGCTACACCTTC; j_call: TRBJ1-2; clone_size: NA; d_call: NA; v_call: TRBV6-5
cdr3_aa: CATSRDPGQVSNEQFF; cdr3_nt: TGTGCCACCAGCAGAGATCCTGGACAGGTGTCTAATGAGCAGTTCTTC; j_call: TRBJ2-1; clone_size: once; d_call: TRBD1; v_call: TRBV15
cdr3_aa: CASSETTASYEQYF; cdr3_nt: TGTGCCAGCAGTGAGACTACGGCTTCCTACGAGCAGTACTTC; j_call: TRBJ2-7; clone_size: NA; d_call: NA; v_call: TRBV6-4
cdr3_aa: CASSYGQALQGYTF; cdr3_nt: TGTGCCAGCAGCTATGGACAGGCCCTGCAGGGCTACACCTTC; j_call: TRBJ1-2; clone_size: NA; d_call: TRBD1; v_call: TRBV5-5
cdr3_aa: CASSWGTGGNTEAFF; cdr3_nt: TGTGCCAGCAGTTGGGGGACAGGGGGGAACACTGAAGCTTTCTTT; j_call: TRBJ1-1; clone_size: few; d_call: TRBD1; v_call: TRBV27
cdr3_aa: CAIGASGTDTQYF; cdr3_nt: TGTGCCATCGGAGCATCGGGCACAGATACGCAGTATTTT; j_call: TRBJ2-3; clone_size: NA; d_call: NA; v_call: TRBV10-3
cdr3_aa: CASSGNAGPAQETQYF; cdr3_nt: TGTGCCAGCAGTGGCAATGCGGGCCCGGCTCAAGAGACCCAGTACTTC; j_call: TRBJ2-5; clone_size: few; d_call: NA; v_call: TRBV2
cdr3_aa: CASSPWTGRLHEAFF; cdr3_nt: TGCGCCAGCAGCCCCTGGACAGGTAGGCTGCATGAAGCTTTCTTT; j_call: TRBJ1-1; clone_size: NA; d_call: TRBD1; v_call: TRBV4-1